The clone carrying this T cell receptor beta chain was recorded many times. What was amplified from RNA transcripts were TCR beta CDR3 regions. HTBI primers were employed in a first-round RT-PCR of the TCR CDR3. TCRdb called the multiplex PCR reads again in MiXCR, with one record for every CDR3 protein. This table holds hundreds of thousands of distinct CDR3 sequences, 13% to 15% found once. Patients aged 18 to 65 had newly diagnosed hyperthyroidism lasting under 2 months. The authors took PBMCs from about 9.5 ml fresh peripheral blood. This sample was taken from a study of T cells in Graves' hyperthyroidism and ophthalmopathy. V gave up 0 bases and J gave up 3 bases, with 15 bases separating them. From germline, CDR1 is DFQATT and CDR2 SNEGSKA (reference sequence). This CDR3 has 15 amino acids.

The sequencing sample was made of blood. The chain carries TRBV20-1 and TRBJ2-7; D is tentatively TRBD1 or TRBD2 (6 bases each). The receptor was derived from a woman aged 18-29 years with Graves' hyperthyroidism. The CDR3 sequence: CSARDAGHPYYEQYF. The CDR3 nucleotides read TGCAGTGCTAGAGATGCGGGACACCCTTACTACGAGCAGTACTTC.